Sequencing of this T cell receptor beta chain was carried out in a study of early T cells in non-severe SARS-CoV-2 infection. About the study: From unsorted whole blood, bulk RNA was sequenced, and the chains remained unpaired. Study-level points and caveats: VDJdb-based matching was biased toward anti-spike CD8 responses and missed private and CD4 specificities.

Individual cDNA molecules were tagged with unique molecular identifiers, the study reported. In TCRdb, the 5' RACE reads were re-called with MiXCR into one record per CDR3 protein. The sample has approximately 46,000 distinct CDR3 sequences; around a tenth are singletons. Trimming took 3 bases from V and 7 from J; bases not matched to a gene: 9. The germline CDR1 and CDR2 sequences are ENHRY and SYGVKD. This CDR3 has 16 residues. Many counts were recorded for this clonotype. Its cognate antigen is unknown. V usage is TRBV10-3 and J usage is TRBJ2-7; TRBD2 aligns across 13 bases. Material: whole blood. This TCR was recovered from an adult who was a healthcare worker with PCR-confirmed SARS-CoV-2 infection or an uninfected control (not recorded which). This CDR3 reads CAISEGSTSGREEQYF. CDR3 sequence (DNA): TGTGCCATCAGTGAAGGGTCCACTAGCGGGAGGGAGGAGCAGTACTTC.